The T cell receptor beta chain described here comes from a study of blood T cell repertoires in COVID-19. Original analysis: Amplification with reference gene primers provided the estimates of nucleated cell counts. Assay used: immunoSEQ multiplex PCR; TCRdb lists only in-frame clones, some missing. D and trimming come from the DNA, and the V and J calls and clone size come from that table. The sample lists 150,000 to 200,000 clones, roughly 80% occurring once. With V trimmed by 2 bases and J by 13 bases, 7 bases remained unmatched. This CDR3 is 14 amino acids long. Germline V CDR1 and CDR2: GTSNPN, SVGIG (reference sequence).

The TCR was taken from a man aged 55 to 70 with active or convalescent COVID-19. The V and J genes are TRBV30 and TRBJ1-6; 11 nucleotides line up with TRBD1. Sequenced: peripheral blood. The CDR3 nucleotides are TGTGCCTGGAGTCTGGACAGGGGGCTGGGGCCCCTCCACTTT. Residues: CAWSLDRGLGPLHF. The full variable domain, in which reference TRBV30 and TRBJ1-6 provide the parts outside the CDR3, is SQTIHQWPATLVQPVGSPLSLECTVEGTSNPNLYWYRQAAGRGLQLLFYSVGIGQISSEVPQNLSASRPQDRQFILSSKKLLLSDSGFYLCAWSLDRGLGPLHFGNGTRLTVT.